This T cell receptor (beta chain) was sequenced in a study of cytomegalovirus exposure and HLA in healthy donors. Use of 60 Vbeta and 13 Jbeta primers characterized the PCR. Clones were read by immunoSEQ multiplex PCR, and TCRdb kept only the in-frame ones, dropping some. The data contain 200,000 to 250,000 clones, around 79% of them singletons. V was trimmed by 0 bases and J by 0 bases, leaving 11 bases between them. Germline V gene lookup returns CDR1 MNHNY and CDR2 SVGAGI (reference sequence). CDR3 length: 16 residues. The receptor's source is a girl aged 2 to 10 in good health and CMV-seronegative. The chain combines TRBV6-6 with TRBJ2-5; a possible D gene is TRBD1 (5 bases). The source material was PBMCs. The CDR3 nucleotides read TGTGCCAGCAGTTACTCGATCGACAGATACCAAGAGACCCAGTACTTC. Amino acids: CASSYSIDRYQETQYF.